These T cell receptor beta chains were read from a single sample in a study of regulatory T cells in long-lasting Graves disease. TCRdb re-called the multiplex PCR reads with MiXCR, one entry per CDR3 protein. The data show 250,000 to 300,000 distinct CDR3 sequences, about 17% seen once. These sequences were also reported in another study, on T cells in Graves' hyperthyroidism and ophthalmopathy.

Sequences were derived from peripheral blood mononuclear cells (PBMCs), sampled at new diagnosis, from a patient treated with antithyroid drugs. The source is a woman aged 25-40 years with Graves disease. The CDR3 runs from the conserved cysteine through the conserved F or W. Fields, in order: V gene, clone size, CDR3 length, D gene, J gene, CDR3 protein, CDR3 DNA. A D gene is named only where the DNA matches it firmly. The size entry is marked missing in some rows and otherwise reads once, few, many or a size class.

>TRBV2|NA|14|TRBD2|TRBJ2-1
CASGGTSDYNEQFF
TGTGCCAGCGGGGGGACTAGCGACTACAATGAGCAGTTCTTC
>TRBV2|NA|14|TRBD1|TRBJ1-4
CASSTTGGDEKLFF
TGTGCCAGCAGTACGACAGGGGGCGACGAAAAACTGTTTTTT
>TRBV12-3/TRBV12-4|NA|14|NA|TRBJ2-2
CASSPTRNTGELFF
TGTGCCAGCAGCCCGACCCGGAACACCGGGGAGCTGTTTTTT
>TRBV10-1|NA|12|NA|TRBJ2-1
CACSSSYNEQFF
TGCGCCTGCTCCAGCTCCTACAATGAGCAGTTCTTC
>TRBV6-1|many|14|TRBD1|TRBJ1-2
CASIAGQVRYGYTF
TGTGCCAGTATTGCCGGACAGGTCCGCTATGGCTACACCTTC
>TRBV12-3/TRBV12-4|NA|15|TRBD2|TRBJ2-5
CASSSVAGARETQYF
TGTGCCAGCAGTTCCGTAGCGGGGGCCAGGGAGACCCAGTACTTC
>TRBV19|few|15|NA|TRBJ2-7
CASSSGGSSSYEQYF
TGTGCCAGTAGCTCGGGTGGGAGCAGCTCCTACGAGCAGTACTTC
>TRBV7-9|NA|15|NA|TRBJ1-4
CASSQRNYRDEKLFF
TGTGCCAGCAGCCAGAGAAACTACAGAGATGAAAAACTGTTTTTT
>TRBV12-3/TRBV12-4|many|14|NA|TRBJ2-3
CASSLGEITDTQYF
TGTGCCAGCAGTTTAGGGGAGATCACAGATACGCAGTATTTT
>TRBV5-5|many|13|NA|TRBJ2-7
CASSLAGSYEQYF
TGTGCCAGCAGCTTGGCAGGTTCCTACGAGCAGTACTTC
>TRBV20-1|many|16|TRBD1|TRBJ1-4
CSAVGQGGSTNEKLFF
TGCAGTGCTGTCGGACAGGGGGGTTCCACTAATGAAAAACTGTTTTTT
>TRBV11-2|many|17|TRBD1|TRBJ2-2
CASSSHRTGGYAGELFF
TGTGCCAGCAGCTCCCACCGGACAGGGGGCTACGCCGGGGAGCTGTTTTTT
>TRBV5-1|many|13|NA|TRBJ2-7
CASSLENPYEQYF
TGCGCCAGCAGCTTGGAGAATCCCTACGAGCAGTACTTC
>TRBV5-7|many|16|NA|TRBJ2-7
CASSCRRPLSSYEQYF
TGTGCCAGCAGTTGCAGACGGCCCCTTTCATCCTACGAGCAGTACTTC
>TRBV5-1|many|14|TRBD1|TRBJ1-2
CASSRGQEAYGYTF
TGCGCCAGCAGCCGGGGACAGGAGGCCTATGGCTACACCTTC
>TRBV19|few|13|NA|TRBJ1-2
CASSTGLGEGYTF
TGTGCCAGTAGTACCGGACTCGGGGAAGGCTACACCTTC
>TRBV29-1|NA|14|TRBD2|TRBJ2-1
CSVGAGAGGNEQFF
TGCAGCGTAGGAGCGGGGGCCGGGGGGAATGAGCAGTTCTTC
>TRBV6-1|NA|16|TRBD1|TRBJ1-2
CASSSRGTGQNYGYTF
TGTGCCAGCAGTAGCCGTGGGACAGGCCAAAACTATGGCTACACCTTC
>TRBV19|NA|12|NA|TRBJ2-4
CAPYVHRDIKYF
TGTGCCCCGTACGTGCATCGCGACATTAAGTACTTC
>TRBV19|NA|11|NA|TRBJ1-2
CASSPGGAHTF
TGTGCCAGTAGTCCTGGAGGAGCACACACCTTC
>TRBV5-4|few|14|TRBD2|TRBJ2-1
CASSLVSGDNEQFF
TGTGCCAGCAGCTTGGTTAGCGGGGACAATGAGCAGTTCTTC
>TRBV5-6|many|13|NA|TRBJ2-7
CASSLVEGHEQYF
TGTGCCAGCAGCTTGGTGGAGGGCCACGAGCAGTACTTC
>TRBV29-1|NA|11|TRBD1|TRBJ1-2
CSAGQNYGYTF
TGCAGCGCGGGACAGAACTATGGCTACACCTTC
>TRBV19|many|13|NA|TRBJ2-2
CASSRVATGELFF
TGTGCCAGTAGTCGGGTAGCCACCGGGGAGCTGTTTTTT
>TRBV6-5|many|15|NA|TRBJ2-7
CASSYSAGQGGEQYF
TGTGCCAGCAGTTACTCTGCTGGGCAGGGGGGAGAGCAGTACTTC
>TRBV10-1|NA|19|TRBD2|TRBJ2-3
CASSEGLLTSGGATDTQYF
TGCGCCAGCAGTGAAGGGCTGCTGACTAGCGGGGGGGCCACAGATACGCAGTATTTT
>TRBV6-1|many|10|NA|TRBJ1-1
CATQGAEAFF
TGTGCCACGCAGGGAGCTGAAGCTTTCTTT
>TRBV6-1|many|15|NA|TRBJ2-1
CASSSAWGHGNEQFF
TGTGCCAGCAGCTCCGCTTGGGGGCACGGGAATGAGCAGTTCTTC
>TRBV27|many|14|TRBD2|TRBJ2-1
CATVAGVGPNEQFF
TGTGCCACCGTAGCGGGGGTGGGCCCCAATGAGCAGTTCTTC
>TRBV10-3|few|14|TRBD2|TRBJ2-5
CAISDTSGGETQYF
TGTGCCATCAGTGATACTAGCGGGGGTGAGACCCAGTACTTC
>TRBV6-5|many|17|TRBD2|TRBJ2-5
CASSYSLAGGYRETQYF
TGTGCCAGCAGTTACTCCTTAGCGGGGGGGTACCGGGAGACCCAGTACTTC
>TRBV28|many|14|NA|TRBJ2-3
CASSARLRPDTQYF
TGTGCCAGCAGCGCTAGGTTGCGACCAGATACGCAGTATTTT
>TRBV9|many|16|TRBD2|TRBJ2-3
CASSTNPGLAVDTQYF
TGTGCCAGCAGCACAAACCCGGGACTAGCGGTAGATACGCAGTATTTT
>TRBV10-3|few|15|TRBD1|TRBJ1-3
CAISVDRGPGNTIYF
TGTGCCATCAGTGTAGACAGGGGGCCTGGAAACACCATATATTTT
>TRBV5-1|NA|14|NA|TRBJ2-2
CASTRDPGTGELFF
TGCGCCAGCACCCGGGATCCGGGCACCGGGGAGCTGTTTTTT
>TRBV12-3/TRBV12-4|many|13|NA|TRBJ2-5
CASSSGPQETQYF
TGTGCCAGCAGTTCAGGGCCCCAAGAGACCCAGTACTTC
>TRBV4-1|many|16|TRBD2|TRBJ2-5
CASSQPSGGGRETQYF
TGCGCCAGCAGCCAACCTAGCGGGGGTGGAAGAGAGACCCAGTACTTC
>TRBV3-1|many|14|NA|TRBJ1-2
CASSQVLEGYGYTF
TGTGCCAGCAGCCAAGTTTTGGAAGGATATGGCTACACCTTC
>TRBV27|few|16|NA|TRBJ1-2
CASSLGRGADLGGYTF
TGTGCCAGCAGTTTAGGAAGGGGGGCGGACTTGGGGGGCTACACCTTC
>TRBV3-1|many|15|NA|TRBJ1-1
CASSQRWRAPTEAFF
TGTGCCAGCAGCCAACGTTGGAGGGCGCCAACTGAAGCTTTCTTT
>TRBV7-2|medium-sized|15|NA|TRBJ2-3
CASSYRTGSTDTQYF
TGTGCCAGCAGCTACCGGACGGGAAGCACAGATACGCAGTATTTT
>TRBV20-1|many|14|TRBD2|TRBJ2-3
CSALGTSGVDTQYF
TGCAGTGCCCTAGGGACTAGCGGGGTGGATACGCAGTATTTT
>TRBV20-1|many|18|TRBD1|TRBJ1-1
CSARDRAGGARLNTEAFF
TGCAGTGCTAGAGATCGAGCAGGGGGCGCGAGGCTGAACACTGAAGCTTTCTTT
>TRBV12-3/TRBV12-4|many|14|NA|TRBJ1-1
CASSLIPRSPEAFF
TGTGCCAGCAGTTTAATACCGAGAAGCCCTGAAGCTTTCTTT
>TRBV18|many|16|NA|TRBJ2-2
CASSRRDTTNTGELFF
TGTGCCAGCTCACGACGGGACACCACGAACACCGGGGAGCTGTTTTTT
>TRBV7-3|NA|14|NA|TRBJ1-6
CASSLTGRSSPLHF
TGTGCCAGCAGCTTAACGGGGAGATCATCACCCCTCCACTTT
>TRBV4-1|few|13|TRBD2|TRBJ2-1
CASSQGLAGEQFF
TGCGCCAGCAGCCAAGGACTAGCGGGGGAGCAGTTCTTC
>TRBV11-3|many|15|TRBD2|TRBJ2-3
CASSFQGGITDTQYF
TGTGCCAGCAGCTTCCAGGGAGGGATCACAGATACGCAGTATTTT
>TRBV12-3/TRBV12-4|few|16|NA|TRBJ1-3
CASSTLYGGHGNTIYF
TGTGCCAGCAGTACACTTTATGGGGGGCACGGAAACACCATATATTTT
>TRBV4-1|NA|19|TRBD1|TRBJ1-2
CASSPRSGTAILANYGYTF
TGCGCCAGCAGCCCGAGGAGCGGGACAGCGATACTGGCTAACTATGGCTACACCTTC
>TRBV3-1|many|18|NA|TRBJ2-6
CASSQVRRTNSGANVLTF
TGTGCCAGCAGCCAAGTTCGCAGGACGAACTCTGGGGCCAACGTCCTGACTTTC
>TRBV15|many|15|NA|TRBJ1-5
CATSRAYVSNQPQHF
TGTGCCACCAGCAGAGCATACGTTAGCAATCAGCCCCAGCATTTT
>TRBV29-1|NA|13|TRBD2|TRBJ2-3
CSVEGGVTDTQYF
TGCAGCGTTGAGGGGGGGGTCACAGATACGCAGTATTTT
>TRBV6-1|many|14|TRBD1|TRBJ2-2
CASRPTGEAGELFF
TGTGCCAGCAGGCCTACAGGGGAAGCCGGGGAGCTGTTTTTT
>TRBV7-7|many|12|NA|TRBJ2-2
CASSPLGGELFF
TGTGCTAGCAGCCCTCTGGGCGGGGAGCTGTTTTTT